This T cell receptor (beta chain) was sequenced during a study of identical twins. The CDR3 contains 17 residues. Germline V gene sequence: CDR1 SGHVS, CDR2 FQNEAQ. Trimming cost V 3 bases and J 5 bases; bases outside gene matches: 11. Each CDR3 protein gets one entry after TCRdb re-called the 5' RACE reads with MiXCR. The sample lists 600,000 to 800,000 distinct CDR3 sequences, 21% seen once, with approximately 4.5% in the top ten. This clonotype has a handful of counts. These records were also assigned to another study, of T cells expressing NK-cell markers. As reported in that work: HCMV seropositivity characterized seven of the eight sequenced donors, and seronegativity one.

Source material: PBMCs. The V and J genes are TRBV7-8 and TRBJ2-1, with 9 bases fitting TRBD2. The TCR was taken from a woman aged 18-29 years in good health. The CDR3 DNA follows: TGTGCCAGCAGCTTTGTTAGCGGGAGCGGTGAGGACAATGAGCAGTTCTTC. It codes for CASSFVSGSGEDNEQFF.